Each of the 25 T cell receptor beta chains below was sequenced from the same sample in a study of T cell changes during pregnancy in multiple sclerosis. Generated by immunoSEQ multiplex PCR, the TCRdb table keeps only in-frame clones and is missing some. This table holds approximately 88,000 clones, over 90% found once. Sequences were derived from peripheral blood, sampled in the third trimester of pregnancy. The receptors derive from a female donor with multiple sclerosis, enrolled in a pregnancy study.

This clone occurred once. The V gene is TRBV5-6, the J gene TRBJ2-7; D is perhaps TRBD1 (7 bases). The CDR3 has 16 amino acids. The germline gives CDR1 SGHDT, CDR2 YYEEEE. V lost 4 bases and J 0 bases, leaving 17 bases between the germline ends. CDR3 protein: CASSPGVGDSSYEQYF. DNA of the CDR3: TGTGCCAGCAGCCCGGGGGTAGGGGACAGCTCCTACGAGCAGTACTTC.

The rearrangement joins TRBV12-5 to TRBJ1-1; a possible D gene is TRBD1 (5 bases). V was shortened by 3 bases and J by 1 base, with 12 bases between the two germline ends. This CDR3 has 15 residues. Germline assignment: CDR1 LGHNT and CDR2 FRNRAP. CDR3 protein: CASGFWSGGNTEAFF. In DNA, the CDR3 is TGTGCTAGTGGTTTTTGGTCGGGGGGGAACACTGAAGCTTTCTTT.

This clone was counted a few times. The rearrangement uses TRBV20-1 and TRBJ1-1, with D hard to call. CDR3 length equals 11 residues. The germline CDR1 and CDR2 sequences are DFQATT and SNEGSKA (reference sequence). Trimming cost V 4 bases and J 5 bases, with 8 bases left between them. CDR3 coding DNA: TGCAGTGCTACTCCGGGGACTGAAGCTTTCTTT. This codes for CSATPGTEAFF.

J is TRBJ2-3 and V is TRBV4-3, with D possibly being TRBD2 (5 bases). This CDR3 is built from 16 residues. Trimming stripped 0 bases from V and 2 bases from J, with 12 bases between. Per the germline V gene, CDR1 is LGHNA and CDR2 is YSLEER. The DNA for the CDR3 is TGCGCCAGCAGCCAAGATATCCCGGGGAACACAGATACGCAGTATTTT. Residues: CASSQDIPGNTDTQYF.

The chain couples TRBV4-1 to TRBJ2-7; TRBD1 aligns across 10 bases. The V segment lost 7 bases and the J segment 5 bases; nucleotides outside the gene matches: 8. The CDR3 has 14 amino acids. Germline values: CDR1 MGHRA, CDR2 YSYEKL. The CDR3 DNA reads TGCGCCAGCACAGAAAGGACAGGGGGGCACGAGCAGTACTTC. This sequence encodes CASTERTGGHEQYF.

The V gene is TRBV2, the J gene TRBJ1-1; 7 nucleotides line up with TRBD1. V gave up 8 bases and J gave up 4 bases; unmatched junction bases: 4. This CDR3 comprises 12 residues. In germline, CDR1 is SNHLY, CDR2 FYNNEI. CDR3 nucleotides: TGTGCCAGCCCGGACAGGTCCACTGAAGCTTTCTTT. Protein: CASPDRSTEAFF.

V is TRBV11-2 and J is TRBJ2-7, with 7 bases lining up with TRBD2. The CDR3 consists of 16 residues. Germline CDR1 reads SGHAT; CDR2 reads FQNNGV. The V segment lost 5 bases and the J segment 3 bases; nucleotides outside the gene matches: 13. The CDR3 is CASSLGAGPRLYEQYF. The CDR3 DNA is TGTGCCAGCAGCCTAGGAGCGGGACCGCGTCTCTACGAGCAGTACTTC.

The chain recombines TRBV7-6 with TRBJ2-1, with D unclear. The CDR3 runs 13 residues. Germline-derived CDR1 and CDR2 are SGHVS and FNYEAQ. V lost 1 base to trimming and J lost 7 bases, with 8 bases between them. The CDR3 loop is CASSLGLGNEQFF. Here the CDR3 DNA reads TGTGCCAGCAGCTTAGGTCTCGGGAATGAGCAGTTCTTC. The full variable domain, completed using reference TRBV7-6 and TRBJ2-1, is GAGVSQSPRYKVTKRGQDVALRCDPISGHVSLYWYRQALGQGPEFLTYFNYEAQQDKSGLPNDRFSAERPEGSISTLTIQRTEQRDSAMYRCASSLGLGNEQFFGPGTRLTVL.

The chain couples TRBV4-2 to TRBJ2-1; TRBD2 matches 11 bases. Germline assignment: CDR1 LGHNA and CDR2 YNFKEQ. V gave up 4 bases and J gave up 7 bases; unmatched junction bases: 12. The CDR3 spans 17 residues. The DNA for the CDR3 is TGTGCCAGCAGCCCAAGGGCACCGACTAGCGGGACGAATGAGCAGTTCTTC. Translating it yields CASSPRAPTSGTNEQFF.

The genes are TRBV4-2 and TRBJ2-1; D might be TRBD2 (6 bases). CDR3 length: 17 residues. Germline lookup yields CDR1 LGHNA and CDR2 YNFKEQ. V was trimmed by 0 bases and J by 0 bases, leaving 12 bases between them. The CDR3: CASSQEGSGSSYNEQFF. DNA of the CDR3: TGTGCCAGCAGCCAAGAAGGGTCCGGGAGCTCCTACAATGAGCAGTTCTTC.

The CDR3 nucleotides read TGCGCCAGCAGCCCGGCCAGGGTCCAATCCTACGAGCAGTACTTC. Amino acid sequence: CASSPARVQSYEQYF. The chain links TRBV5-1 to TRBJ2-7; D may be TRBD1 (5 bases). Per the germline V gene, CDR1 is SGHRS and CDR2 is YFSETQ. This CDR3 has 15 residues. V lost 4 bases and J 1 base, leaving 15 bases between the germline ends.

The V and J genes are TRBV28 and TRBJ2-3; 15 nucleotides align to TRBD2. CDR1 is MDHEN and CDR2 is SYDVKM in the germline V gene. This CDR3 region has 19 residues. The junction had 10 bases not matched to a gene; V was cut back by 6 bases and J by 0 bases. CDR3 amino acids: CASSSAGTSGRWSTDTQYF. DNA of the CDR3: TGTGCCAGCAGCTCGGCCGGGACTAGCGGGAGGTGGAGCACAGATACGCAGTATTTT. Full variable domain (missing parts from reference TRBV28 and TRBJ2-3): DVKVTQSSRYLVKRTGEKVFLECVQDMDHENMFWYRQDPGLGLRLIYFSYDVKMKEKGDIPEGYSVSREKKERFSLILESASTNQTSMYLCASSSAGTSGRWSTDTQYFGPGTRLTVL.

The rearrangement uses TRBV6-5 and TRBJ2-2; D possibly corresponds to TRBD2 (6 bases). The V end was cut by 0 bases, the J end by 4 bases, with 12 bases between. The CDR3 extends over 16 amino acids. Looked up from germline, CDR1 is MNHEY and CDR2 is SVGAGI. CDR3 residues: CASSYSTGDLTGELFF. In nucleotides, the CDR3 is TGTGCCAGCAGTTACTCGACGGGAGACCTCACCGGGGAGCTGTTTTTT.

J is TRBJ2-7 and V is TRBV5-1; perhaps TRBD1 as D (6 bases). The germline CDR1 and CDR2 sequences are SGHRS and YFSETQ. This CDR3 contains 14 residues. Trimming shortened V by 4 bases and J by 3 bases, and 14 bases separated the two germline ends. CDR3 sequence (DNA): TGCGCCAGCAGCGTCGGGACATCCTTCTACGAGCAGTACTTC. Translated: CASSVGTSFYEQYF. The full variable domain, its missing parts supplied by reference TRBV5-1 and TRBJ2-7, is KAGVTQTPRYLIKTRGQQVTLSCSPISGHRSVSWYQQTPGQGLQFLFEYFSETQRNKGNFPGRFSGRQFSNSRSEMNVSTLELGDSALYLCASSVGTSFYEQYFGPGTRLTVT.

The chain couples TRBV19 to TRBJ1-1, with D possibly matching TRBD1 (6 bases). The germline gives CDR1 LNHDA, CDR2 SQIVND (reference sequence). This CDR3 is built from 17 residues. The V end lost 4 bases, the J end lost 0 bases, and 18 bases lay between the germline ends. The chain's CDR3 is CASSKEGGIRMNTEAFF. The CDR3 nucleotides are TGTGCCAGTAGTAAAGAGGGGGGAATTCGGATGAACACTGAAGCTTTCTTT.

The rearrangement uses TRBV5-4 and TRBJ2-7, with D possibly TRBD2 on 5 matching bases. The CDR3 is 16 residues long. The V gene's germline CDR1 is SGHNT and CDR2 YYREEE (reference sequence). The V gene lost 1 base and the J gene lost 6 bases, with 20 bases spanning the gap. Written as DNA, the CDR3 is TGTGCCAGCAGCTTGAATCGGGCGGAGGCCAAGGGCGAGCAGTACTTC. Translation: CASSLNRAEAKGEQYF.

V gene TRBV7-9 combines with J gene TRBJ2-7, with D perhaps matching TRBD2 (5 bases). Germline V gene lookup returns CDR1 SEHNR and CDR2 FQNEAQ (reference sequence). CDR3 length: 14 amino acids. Trimming stripped 2 bases from V and 0 bases from J, with 8 bases between. CDR3 DNA: TGTGCCAGCAGCTTACTCGACTACTCCTACGAGCAGTACTTC. Its protein is CASSLLDYSYEQYF.

The gene calls are TRBV4-1 and TRBJ2-4, with 12 positions matching TRBD2. CDR1 MGHRA and CDR2 YSYEKL come from the germline V gene. The CDR3 contains 17 residues. V dropped 1 base and J dropped 1; count of bases not matched to a gene: 2. The DNA of the CDR3 is TGCGCCAGCAGCCAAGGACTAGCGGGAGCGGCCAAAAACATTCAGTACTTC. It is translated as CASSQGLAGAAKNIQYF.

This chain joins TRBV29-1 and TRBJ1-1; TRBD1 matches 7 bases. The CDR3 runs to 15 residues. V trimming: 7 bases; J trimming: 5 bases; junction bases outside the gene matches: 16. The germline CDR1 and CDR2 sequences are SQVTM and ANQGSEA. The CDR3 sequence: CSGNRGGTQGTEAFF. In nucleotides, the CDR3 is TGCAGCGGAAACAGGGGTGGGACCCAGGGGACTGAAGCTTTCTTT.

The V gene is TRBV2, the J gene TRBJ2-1, with D perhaps TRBD1 (5 bases). The germline CDR1 and CDR2 sequences are SNHLY and FYNNEI. Between the trimmed V and J ends, which lost 1 base and 10 bases, there was a span of 14 bases. The CDR3 loop spans 14 amino acids. The CDR3 DNA follows: TGTGCCAGCAGTGAAGGCCCAGGGTTTGACGAGCAGTTCTTC. Its translation: CASSEGPGFDEQFF.

V is TRBV7-3 and J is TRBJ2-1; 11 bases align to TRBD2. Germline lookup yields CDR1 SGHTA and CDR2 FQGTGA. V trimming: 5 bases; J trimming: 3 bases; junction bases outside the gene matches: 6. This CDR3 contains 16 residues. The CDR3 protein is CASSPGGLADYNEQFF. The CDR3 DNA follows: TGTGCCAGCAGCCCCGGGGGACTAGCGGACTACAATGAGCAGTTCTTC.

Notes on this clone: The junction differs from germline at one of its ends, possibly a read error. As DNA, the CDR3 is TGTGCCAGCAGTCGGACAGCGGGAGGTTACGCGCAGTACTTC. Amino acid sequence: CASSRTAGGYAQYF. V is TRBV27 and J is TRBJ2-7; 9 bases align to TRBD2. The germline V gene has CDR1 MNHEY and CDR2 SMNVEV (reference sequence). The CDR3 contains 14 residues.

The gene calls are TRBV7-9 and TRBJ1-4; D possibly corresponds to TRBD1 (5 bases). The CDR3 has 17 residues. Between the trimmed V and J ends, which lost 2 bases and 4 bases, there was a span of 17 bases. CDR1 and CDR2 from the germline V gene are SEHNR and FQNEAQ (reference sequence). The CDR3 sequence is CASSLNLPTAYNEKLFF. In DNA, the CDR3 is TGTGCCAGCAGCTTAAACCTACCGACAGCTTATAATGAAAAACTGTTTTTT.

This clone appeared a few times. The genes are TRBV4-1 and TRBJ2-2, with TRBD2 as a possible D gene (5 bases). Trimming took 4 bases from V and 6 from J, leaving 9 bases between them. Germline V gene data show CDR1 as MGHRA and CDR2 as YSYEKL. The CDR3 extends over 13 amino acids. Written as DNA, the CDR3 is TGCGCCAGCAGCCTACTAGGGCCCGGGGAGCTGTTTTTT. This codes for CASSLLGPGELFF.

The CDR3 coding sequence is TGTGCCAGCAGTGATAACGGGGGGATTTTCCTCTACGAGCAGTACTTC. Residues: CASSDNGGIFLYEQYF. This chain uses TRBV25-1 with TRBJ2-7, with TRBD2 matching 7 bases. CDR1 is MGHDK, CDR2 SYGVNS, per germline. Trimming took 3 bases from V and 3 from J; bases not matched to a gene: 11. The CDR3 length is 16 residues.